This is a list of T cell receptor beta chains from one sample in a study of neoadjuvant anti-PD-1 for oral cavity cancer. Method: immunoSEQ multiplex PCR; TCRdb's copy keeps in-frame clones and lacks some. The sample lists about 68,000 clones, more than 75% occurring once. The source material was PBMCs, sampled after nivolumab (anti-PD-1) treatment. Receptors originate from a person between 35 and 79 years old with oral cavity squamous cell carcinoma. Each CDR3 is given with its conserved first and last residue. The size field is filled for only some rows; it gives once, few, many or a size class.

cdr3_aa clone_size j_call v_call
CASSSKATQYF NA TRBJ2-3 TRBV13
CASSRAGQGNTGELFF NA TRBJ2-2 TRBV19
CASSSGFGLAGEETQYF NA TRBJ2-5 TRBV5-6
CASSEGLGVTEAFF NA TRBJ1-1 TRBV2
CASGQADSYEQYF NA TRBJ2-7 TRBV6-5
CASSFLAGVGDKNIQYF NA TRBJ2-4 TRBV5-4
CASSALTTNEKLFF NA TRBJ1-4 TRBV19
CASSATSGGGFTDTQYF few TRBJ2-3 TRBV9
CASSWISSGKGAEAFF NA TRBJ1-1 TRBV5-1
CASSLGQGNSYNEQFF few TRBJ2-1 TRBV27
CASRGTAFSGANVLTF NA TRBJ2-6 TRBV6-6
CASSMVVGQVNQPQHF NA TRBJ1-5 TRBV19
CASSYSGQGSRDEQYF NA TRBJ2-7 TRBV6-5
CASSEALRGGGNQPQHF once TRBJ1-5 TRBV2
CASSLVGTEAFF NA TRBJ1-1 TRBV5-6
CASSSQGISYEQYF once TRBJ2-7 TRBV7-6
CASSPTNYEQYF NA TRBJ2-7 TRBV7-9
CAWSRGGERWDYTF NA TRBJ1-2 TRBV30
CASSYGGITGANVLTF few TRBJ2-6 TRBV6-5
CASSLGGQGTGELFF NA TRBJ2-2 TRBV7-7
CAWSVGQRVNEQFF NA TRBJ2-1 TRBV30
CASSYSYPSNTGELFF few TRBJ2-2 TRBV6-6
CASSLDRNTEAFF NA TRBJ1-1 TRBV5-5
CASRGTAEAFF few TRBJ1-1 TRBV19
CATSNPTRVLNEQFF NA TRBJ2-1 TRBV15
CAISRGTEVYGYTF NA TRBJ1-2 TRBV10-3
CASSLGKARDTQYF once TRBJ2-3 TRBV5-5
CASSHGRGLNEKLFF NA TRBJ1-4 TRBV4-1
CASSDWTGTGEQFF NA TRBJ2-1 TRBV25-1
CASSSGLSGDTQYF NA TRBJ2-3 TRBV7-3
CATTSNYGYTF NA TRBJ1-2 TRBV28
CASSVGRTETQYF NA TRBJ2-5 TRBV2
CASTQRYGYTF NA TRBJ1-2 TRBV6-6
CASSRQGSQYF NA TRBJ2-5 TRBV5-1
CASSIAPSGSNEQFF NA TRBJ2-1 TRBV19
CASSEGDNLYEQYF NA TRBJ2-7 TRBV2
CASSLAGAETQYF NA TRBJ2-5 TRBV5-1
CASSYWASGSYTQYF NA TRBJ2-3 TRBV6-6
CASSASGTGAEAFF few TRBJ1-1 TRBV6-5